This T cell receptor beta chain is drawn from a study of T cell repertoires in cytomegalovirus infection. The overall study: Through public TCR beta signatures, both CMV infection and matching HLA type were indicated.

Per the germline V gene, CDR1 is LGHNA and CDR2 is YSLEER. Trimming pared 2 bases from V and 0 bases from J, leaving 5 bases between. This CDR3 region has 15 residues. Using its own MiXCR run on the reads, TCRdb lists one record per CDR3 protein. The table records 250,000 or so distinct CDR3 sequences, 9% to 15% of them present only once. Findings and limits, study-wide: The response measured ex vivo was dominated by TCR beta clonotypes (HLA-C-restricted and CMV-specific). Using cumulative public TCR beta family frequency, the authors identified those who carried CMV together with the relevant HLA.

For this clonotype: The antigen is not known.

The sequencing sample was made of PBMCs. This rearrangement joins TRBV4-3 to TRBJ1-6; no clear D gene. This receptor was taken from a human donor in good health (CMV status not recorded). Some clones in this sample may be carry-over from other donors' samples. This CDR3 is CASSQFVSYNSPLHF. The CDR3 DNA reads TGCGCCAGCAGCCAATTTGTCTCCTATAATTCACCCCTCCACTTT.